A selection of T cell receptor beta chains follows, all from one sample in a study of blood T cell repertoires in COVID-19. Libraries were prepared by immunoSEQ multiplex PCR; TCRdb keeps only in-frame clonotypes and omits some of them. This sample has roughly 290,000 clones; 70% to 90% occur once, and the top ten carry around 1%. Input material: peripheral blood. The receptors were gathered from a human donor with COVID-19, enrolled during active disease. The donor label of this sample is uncertain. Each CDR3 is given with its conserved first and last residue. The order of the fields is V gene, clone size, D gene, J gene, CDR3 protein, CDR3 DNA. D genes are given only for firm matches. Size tells how often a clone was seen (once, few, many) or the class of an expanded clone, and some rows leave it out.

>TRBV7-2|few|TRBD2|TRBJ2-7
CASSRTSGDLYEQYF
TGTGCCAGCAGCAGGACTAGCGGGGATCTCTACGAGCAGTACTTC
>TRBV7-2|once|NA|TRBJ1-3
CASSLGGQPGNTIYF
TGTGCCAGCAGCTTGGGCGGGCAACCTGGAAACACCATATATTTT
>TRBV28|NA|TRBD1|TRBJ1-4
CASSSPRDRGTNEKLFF
TGTGCCAGCAGCTCTCCGAGAGACAGGGGAACTAATGAAAAACTGTTTTTT
>TRBV6-5|NA|TRBD1|TRBJ1-1
CASTLTGASTEAFF
TGTGCCAGCACCCTAACAGGGGCAAGCACTGAAGCTTTCTTT
>TRBV12-3/TRBV12-4|once|TRBD1|TRBJ2-7
CASSTGAYEQYF
TGTGCCAGCAGCACAGGGGCCTACGAGCAGTACTTC
>TRBV7-3|few|NA|TRBJ2-5
CASSLWGEYQETQYF
TGTGCCAGCAGCTTATGGGGAGAGTACCAAGAGACCCAGTACTTC
>TRBV10-1|NA|NA|TRBJ2-3
CASSVGTGSSTDTQYF
TGCGCCAGCAGTGTTGGCACGGGTAGTAGCACAGATACGCAGTATTTT
>TRBV2|NA|TRBD1|TRBJ2-1
CASRQGTGSYNEQFF
TGTGCCAGCAGGCAGGGGACAGGGTCCTACAATGAGCAGTTCTTC
>TRBV3-1/TRBV3-2|NA|TRBD2|TRBJ2-7
CASSLQPAGEGYEQYF
TGTGCCAGCAGCCTTCAACCAGCGGGAGAGGGCTACGAGCAGTACTTC
>TRBV5-4|NA|TRBD1|TRBJ1-3
CASSLQGGVSGNTIYF
TGTGCCAGCAGCTTACAGGGGGGAGTTTCTGGAAACACCATATATTTT
>TRBV7-3|NA|TRBD2|TRBJ2-3
CASSLGLAGDPDTQYF
TGTGCCAGCAGCTTGGGACTAGCGGGAGATCCAGATACGCAGTATTTT
>TRBV5-1|NA|TRBD1|TRBJ1-1
CASSLEQGSLVEAFF
TGCGCCAGCAGCTTAGAACAGGGGTCCCTCGTAGAAGCTTTCTTT
>TRBV4-3|NA|TRBD2|TRBJ2-1
CASSHGLAGVGEQFF
TGCGCCAGCAGCCACGGACTAGCGGGAGTTGGTGAGCAGTTCTTC
>TRBV11-3|NA|NA|TRBJ2-2
CASSLAPEKVTGELFF
TGTGCCAGCAGCTTAGCGCCCGAGAAAGTCACCGGGGAGCTGTTTTTT
>TRBV6-5|NA|NA|TRBJ1-5
CASSPGRTFNQPQHF
TGTGCCAGCAGCCCCGGACGGACTTTCAATCAGCCCCAGCATTTT
>TRBV2|NA|NA|TRBJ1-2
CASRTGTTYGYTF
TGTGCCAGCAGGACCGGGACTACCTATGGCTACACCTTC
>TRBV4-3|NA|TRBD2|TRBJ2-3
CASSQGLAGGGTDTQYF
TGCGCCAGCAGCCAAGGTCTAGCGGGAGGTGGCACAGATACGCAGTATTTT
>TRBV6-5|NA|TRBD1|TRBJ1-6
CASGQARDSPLHF
TGTGCCAGCGGACAGGCTAGAGATTCACCCCTCCACTTT
>TRBV29-1|few|TRBD2|TRBJ2-3
CSVPHGGIVGTDTQYF
TGCAGCGTTCCACACGGGGGGATAGTAGGCACAGATACGCAGTATTTT
>TRBV5-1|NA|TRBD2|TRBJ2-5
CASSLNPAGDQETQYF
TGCGCCAGCAGCTTGAATCCAGCGGGGGACCAAGAGACCCAGTACTTC
>TRBV29-1|NA|NA|TRBJ2-7
CSVGERHEQYF
TGCAGCGTCGGGGAGAGACACGAGCAGTACTTC
>TRBV7-2|NA|TRBD1|TRBJ1-2
CASSPRTGWDYGYTF
TGTGCCAGCAGCCCCCGGACAGGTTGGGACTATGGCTACACCTTC
>TRBV7-9|NA|TRBD1|TRBJ2-1
CASSLRLQTGSEQFF
TGTGCCAGCAGCTTACGCCTCCAGACAGGGAGTGAGCAGTTCTTC
>TRBV5-1|NA|NA|TRBJ2-6
CASSLSGAGANVLTF
TGCGCCAGCAGCTTGTCGGGGGCTGGGGCCAACGTCCTGACTTTC
>TRBV12-3/TRBV12-4|NA|NA|TRBJ1-2
CASSLTQDRSITF
TGTGCCAGCAGTTTAACTCAAGACAGGAGCATCACCTTC
>TRBV24-1|once|NA|TRBJ1-3
CATSDRNSGNTIYF
TGTGCCACGTCAGACAGGAACTCTGGAAACACCATATATTTT
>TRBV11-2|NA|NA|TRBJ1-1
CASSDIIQGTEAFF
TGTGCCAGCAGCGATATAATACAGGGTACTGAAGCTTTCTTT
>TRBV7-2|NA|NA|TRBJ1-5
CASSPSNTRQPQHF
TGTGCCAGCAGCCCCTCCAATACGCGTCAGCCCCAGCATTTT
>TRBV30|NA|TRBD1|TRBJ1-4
CAWSRQGIEKLFF
TGTGCCTGGAGTCGACAGGGAATTGAAAAACTGTTTTTT
>TRBV9|once|NA|TRBJ1-1
CASSVAGEGTEAFF
TGTGCCAGCAGCGTAGCAGGGGAGGGCACTGAAGCTTTCTTT
>TRBV10-3|NA|NA|TRBJ1-1
CAISAVETEAFF
TGTGCCATCAGTGCGGTTGAGACTGAAGCTTTCTTT
>TRBV7-2|once|NA|TRBJ1-5
CASSLGTSRQPQHF
TGTGCCAGCAGCTTGGGGACATCACGTCAGCCCCAGCATTTT
>TRBV27|NA|NA|TRBJ1-1
CASSLTAGSDTEAFF
TGTGCCAGCAGTTTAACGGCAGGGTCGGACACTGAAGCTTTCTTT
>TRBV7-2|few|TRBD1|TRBJ2-7
CASSYDRGSYEQYF
TGTGCCAGCAGCTACGACAGGGGTTCCTACGAGCAGTACTTC
>TRBV7-3|NA|TRBD1|TRBJ1-6
CASSFSGTGGEPLHF
TGTGCCAGCAGCTTCTCCGGGACAGGGGGTGAGCCCCTCCACTTT
>TRBV7-3|once|NA|TRBJ2-2
CASSPKTGELFF
TGTGCCAGCAGCCCAAAAACCGGGGAGCTGTTTTTT
>TRBV27|NA|TRBD1|TRBJ1-1
CASSLRTGRGNTEAFF
TGTGCCAGCAGTCTCCGGACAGGGAGGGGGAACACTGAAGCTTTCTTT
>TRBV25-1|NA|NA|TRBJ1-2
CASSDEGYTF
TGTGCCAGCAGTGACGAGGGCTACACCTTC
>TRBV7-9|NA|TRBD1|TRBJ2-5
CASSPTGTVGETQYF
TGTGCCAGCAGCCCAACCGGGACAGTAGGAGAGACCCAGTACTTC
>TRBV29-1|NA|NA|TRBJ2-7
CSVVLDRSLSYEQYF
TGCAGCGTTGTTTTGGACAGATCCCTCTCCTACGAGCAGTACTTC
>TRBV21-1|NA|NA|TRBJ2-7
CASSKKGGLSYEQYF
TGTGCCAGCAGCAAAAAGGGAGGACTATCCTACGAGCAGTACTTC
>TRBV21-1|NA|NA|TRBJ2-1
CASSKEVQREYYNEQFF
TGTGCCAGCAGCAAAGAGGTCCAGCGGGAGTACTACAATGAGCAGTTCTTC
>TRBV19|NA|NA|TRBJ1-5
CASHPGGGTNQPQHF
TGTGCCAGCCACCCGGGGGGAGGTACTAATCAGCCCCAGCATTTT
>TRBV6-5|NA|NA|TRBJ1-3
CASSYVGSGNTIYF
TGTGCCAGCAGTTACGTCGGCTCTGGAAACACCATATATTTT
>TRBV27|NA|NA|TRBJ1-2
CASGLGNRRLYSNYGYTF
TGTGCCAGCGGCCTTGGAAACAGACGACTATATTCTAACTATGGCTACACCTTC
>TRBV11-3|NA|TRBD2|TRBJ2-5
CASSLGLKAGGPPDETQYF
TGTGCCAGCAGCTTAGGGCTTAAAGCGGGAGGCCCCCCCGATGAGACCCAGTACTTC
>TRBV7-3|few|TRBD1|TRBJ1-1
CASSKTGGRAEAFF
TGTGCCAGCAGCAAGACAGGGGGCAGGGCTGAAGCTTTCTTT